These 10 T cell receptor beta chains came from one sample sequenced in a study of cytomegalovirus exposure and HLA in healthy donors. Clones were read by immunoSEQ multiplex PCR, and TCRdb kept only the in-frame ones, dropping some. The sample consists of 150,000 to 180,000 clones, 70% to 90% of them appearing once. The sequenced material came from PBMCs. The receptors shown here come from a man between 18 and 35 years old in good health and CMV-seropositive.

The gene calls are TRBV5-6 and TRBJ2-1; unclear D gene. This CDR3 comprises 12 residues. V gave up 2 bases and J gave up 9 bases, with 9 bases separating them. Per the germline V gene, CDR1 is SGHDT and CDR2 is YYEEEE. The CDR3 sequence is CASSFSAPEQFF. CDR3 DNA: TGTGCCAGCAGCTTTTCTGCGCCTGAGCAGTTCTTC.

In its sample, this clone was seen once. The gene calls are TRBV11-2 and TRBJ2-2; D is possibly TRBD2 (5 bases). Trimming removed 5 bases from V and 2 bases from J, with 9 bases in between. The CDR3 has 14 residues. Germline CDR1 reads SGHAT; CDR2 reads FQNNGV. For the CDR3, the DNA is TGTGCCAGCAGCCCCAGACTAAACACCGGGGAGCTGTTTTTT. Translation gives CASSPRLNTGELFF.

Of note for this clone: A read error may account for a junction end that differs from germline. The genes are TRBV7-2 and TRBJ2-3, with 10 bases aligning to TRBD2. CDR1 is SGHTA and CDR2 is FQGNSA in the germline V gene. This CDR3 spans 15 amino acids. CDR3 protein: CASRGQRGGTDTQYF. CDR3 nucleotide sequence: TGTGCCAGCAGGGGACAGCGGGGGGGCACGGATACGCAGTATTTT.

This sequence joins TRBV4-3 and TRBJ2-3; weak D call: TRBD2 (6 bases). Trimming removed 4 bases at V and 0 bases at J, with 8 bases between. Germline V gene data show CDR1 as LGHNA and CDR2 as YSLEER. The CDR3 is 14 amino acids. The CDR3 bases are TGCGCCAGCAGCCTGGGACTTAGCACAGATACGCAGTATTTT. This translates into CASSLGLSTDTQYF.

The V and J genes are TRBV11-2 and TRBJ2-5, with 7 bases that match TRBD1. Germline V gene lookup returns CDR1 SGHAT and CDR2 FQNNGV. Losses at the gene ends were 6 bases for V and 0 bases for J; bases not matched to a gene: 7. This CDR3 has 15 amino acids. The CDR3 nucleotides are TGTGCCAGCAGTTATACTGGGACAGACCAAGAGACCCAGTACTTC. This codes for CASSYTGTDQETQYF. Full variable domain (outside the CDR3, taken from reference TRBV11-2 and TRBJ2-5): EAGVAQSPRYKIIEKRQSVAFWCNPISGHATLYWYQQILGQGPKLLIQFQNNGVVDDSQLPKDRFSAERLKGVDSTLKIQPAKLEDSAVYLCASSYTGTDQETQYFGPGTRLLVL.

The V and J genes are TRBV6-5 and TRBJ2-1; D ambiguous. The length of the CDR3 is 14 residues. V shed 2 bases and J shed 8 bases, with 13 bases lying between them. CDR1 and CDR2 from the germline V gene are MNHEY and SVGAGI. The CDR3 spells CASSYGRSKYEQFF. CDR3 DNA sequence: TGTGCCAGCAGTTACGGGCGATCTAAGTATGAGCAGTTCTTC.

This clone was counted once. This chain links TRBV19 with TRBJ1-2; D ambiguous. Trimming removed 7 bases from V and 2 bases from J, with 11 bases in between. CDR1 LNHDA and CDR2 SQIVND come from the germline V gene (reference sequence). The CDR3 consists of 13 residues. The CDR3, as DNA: TGTGCCAGTACCGTGGGAGGAAACTATGGCTACACCTTC. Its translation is CASTVGGNYGYTF.

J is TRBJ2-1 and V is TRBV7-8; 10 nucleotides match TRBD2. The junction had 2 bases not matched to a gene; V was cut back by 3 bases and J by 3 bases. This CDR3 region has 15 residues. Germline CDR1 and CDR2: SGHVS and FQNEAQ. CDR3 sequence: CASSFSGGIYNEQFF. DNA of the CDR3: TGTGCCAGCAGCTTTAGCGGGGGGATCTACAATGAGCAGTTCTTC.

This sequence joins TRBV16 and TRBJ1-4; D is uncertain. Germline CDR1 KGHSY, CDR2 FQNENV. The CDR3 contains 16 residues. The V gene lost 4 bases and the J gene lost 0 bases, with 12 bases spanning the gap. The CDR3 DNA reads TGTGCCAGCAGCCCGGAGGACCGCGCAACTAATGAAAAACTGTTTTTT. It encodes CASSPEDRATNEKLFF.

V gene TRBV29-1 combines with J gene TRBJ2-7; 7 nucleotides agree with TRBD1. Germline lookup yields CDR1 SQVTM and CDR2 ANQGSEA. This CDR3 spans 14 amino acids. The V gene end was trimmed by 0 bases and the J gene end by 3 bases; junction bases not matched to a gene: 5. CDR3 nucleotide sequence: TGCAGCGTTGAAGACGACAGGGCCAACTACGAGCAGTACTTC. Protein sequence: CSVEDDRANYEQYF.